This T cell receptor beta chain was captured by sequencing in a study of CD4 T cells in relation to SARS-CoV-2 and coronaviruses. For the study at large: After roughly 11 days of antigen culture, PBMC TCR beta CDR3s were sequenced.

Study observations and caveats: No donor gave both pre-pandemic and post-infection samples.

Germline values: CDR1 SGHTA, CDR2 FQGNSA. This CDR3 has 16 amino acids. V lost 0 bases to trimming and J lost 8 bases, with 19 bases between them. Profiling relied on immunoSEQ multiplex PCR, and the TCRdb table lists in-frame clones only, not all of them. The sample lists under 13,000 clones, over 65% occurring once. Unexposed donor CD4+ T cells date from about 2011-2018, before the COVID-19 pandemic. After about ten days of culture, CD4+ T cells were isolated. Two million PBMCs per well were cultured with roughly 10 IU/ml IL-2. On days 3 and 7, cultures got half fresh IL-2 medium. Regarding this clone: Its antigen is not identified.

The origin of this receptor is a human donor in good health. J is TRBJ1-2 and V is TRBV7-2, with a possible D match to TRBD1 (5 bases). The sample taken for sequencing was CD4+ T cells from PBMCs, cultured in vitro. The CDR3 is CASSLASPGAGTGYTF. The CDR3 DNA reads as TGTGCCAGCAGCTTAGCCTCCCCCGGGGCAGGGACGGGCTACACCTTC. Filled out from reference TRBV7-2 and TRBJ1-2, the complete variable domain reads GAGVSQSPSNKVTEKGKDVELRCDPISGHTALYWYRQSLGQGLEFLIYFQGNSAPDKSGLPSDRFSAERTGGSVSTLTIQRTQQEDSAVYLCASSLASPGAGTGYTFGSGTRLTVV.